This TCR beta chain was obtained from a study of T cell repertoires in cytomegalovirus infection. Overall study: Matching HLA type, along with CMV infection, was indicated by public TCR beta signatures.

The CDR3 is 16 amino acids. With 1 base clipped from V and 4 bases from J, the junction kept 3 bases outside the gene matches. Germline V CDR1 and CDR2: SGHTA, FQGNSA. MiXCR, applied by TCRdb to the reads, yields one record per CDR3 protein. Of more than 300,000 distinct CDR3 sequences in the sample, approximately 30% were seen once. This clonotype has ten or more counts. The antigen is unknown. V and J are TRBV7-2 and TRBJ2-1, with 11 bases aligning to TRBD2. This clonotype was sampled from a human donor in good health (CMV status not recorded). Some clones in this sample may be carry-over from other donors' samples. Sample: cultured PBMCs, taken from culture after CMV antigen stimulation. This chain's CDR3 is CASSLGTSGSYNEQFF. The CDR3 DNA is TGTGCCAGCAGCTTAGGGACTAGCGGGTCGTACAATGAGCAGTTCTTC.